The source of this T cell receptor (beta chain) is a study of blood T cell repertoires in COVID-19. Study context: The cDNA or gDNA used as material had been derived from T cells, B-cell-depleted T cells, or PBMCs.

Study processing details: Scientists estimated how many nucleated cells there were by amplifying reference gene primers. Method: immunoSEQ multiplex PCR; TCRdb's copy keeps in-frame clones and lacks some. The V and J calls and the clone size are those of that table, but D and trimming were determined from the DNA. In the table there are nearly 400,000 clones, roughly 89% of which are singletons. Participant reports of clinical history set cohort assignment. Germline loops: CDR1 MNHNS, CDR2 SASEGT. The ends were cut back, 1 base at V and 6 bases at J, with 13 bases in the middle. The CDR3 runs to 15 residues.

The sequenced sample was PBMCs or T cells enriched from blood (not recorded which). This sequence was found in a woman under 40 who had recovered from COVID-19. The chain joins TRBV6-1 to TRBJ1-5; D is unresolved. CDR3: CASSEGGGIGQPQHF. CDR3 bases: TGTGCCAGCAGTGAAGGCGGAGGGATAGGTCAGCCCCAGCATTTT.